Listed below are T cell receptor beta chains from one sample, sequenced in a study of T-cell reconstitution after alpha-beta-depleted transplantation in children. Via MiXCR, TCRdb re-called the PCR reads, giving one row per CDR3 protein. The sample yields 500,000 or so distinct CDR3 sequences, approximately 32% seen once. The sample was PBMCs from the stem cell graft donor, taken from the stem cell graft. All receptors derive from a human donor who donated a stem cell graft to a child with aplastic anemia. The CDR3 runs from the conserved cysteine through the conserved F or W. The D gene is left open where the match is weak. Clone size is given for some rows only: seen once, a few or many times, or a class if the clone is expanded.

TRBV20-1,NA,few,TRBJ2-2,CSARQGWGTGELFF,TGCAGTGCTAGACAGGGTTGGGGCACCGGGGAGCTGTTTTTT
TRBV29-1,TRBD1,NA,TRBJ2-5,CSVAAGTGSRGLTQYF,TGCAGCGTTGCCGCCGGGACAGGGAGCCGGGGGCTGACCCAGTACTTC
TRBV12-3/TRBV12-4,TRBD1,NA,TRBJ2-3,CASSLGDSPNTDTQYF,TGTGCCAGCAGTTTAGGGGACAGCCCAAACACAGATACGCAGTATTTT
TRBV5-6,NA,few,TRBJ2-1,CASSFHWYNEQFF,TGTGCCAGCAGCTTTCACTGGTACAATGAGCAGTTCTTC
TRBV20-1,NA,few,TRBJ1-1,CSARSGDFKAFF,TGCAGTGCTAGATCAGGGGACTTTAAAGCTTTCTTT
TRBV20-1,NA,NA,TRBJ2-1,CSARDASDEQFF,TGCAGTGCTAGAGATGCGTCCGATGAGCAGTTCTTC
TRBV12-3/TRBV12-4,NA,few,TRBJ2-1,CASSRVRYNEQFF,TGTGCCAGCAGCCGGGTGAGGTACAATGAGCAGTTCTTC
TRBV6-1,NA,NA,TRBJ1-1,CASSENWGTEAFF,TGTGCCAGCAGTGAAAATTGGGGCACTGAAGCTTTCTTT
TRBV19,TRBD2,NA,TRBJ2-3,CASHLGGRADTQYF,TGTGCCAGCCATCTGGGGGGGAGAGCAGATACGCAGTATTTT
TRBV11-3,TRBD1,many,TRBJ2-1,CASSLQGQGLNEQFF,TGTGCCAGCAGCTTACAAGGACAGGGGTTGAATGAGCAGTTCTTC
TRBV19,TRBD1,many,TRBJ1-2,CASSIDRGRFSGYTF,TGTGCCAGTAGTATAGACAGGGGGCGCTTCTCTGGCTACACCTTC
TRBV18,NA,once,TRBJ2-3,CASSPRGTSSTDTQYF,TGTGCCAGCTCACCACGCGGGACCTCTAGCACAGATACGCAGTATTTT
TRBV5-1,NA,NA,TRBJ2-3,CASSSQPSTDTQYF,TGCGCCAGCAGCTCCCAGCCAAGCACAGATACGCAGTATTTT
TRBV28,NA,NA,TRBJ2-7,CASIHPGTTSYEQYF,TGTGCCAGCATCCATCCCGGGACAACCTCCTACGAGCAGTACTTC
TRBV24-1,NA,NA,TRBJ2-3,CATSEGGGATDTQYF,TGTGCCACCAGTGAGGGAGGCGGTGCCACAGATACGCAGTATTTT
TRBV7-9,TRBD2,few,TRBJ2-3,CASSLSSGITDTQYF,TGTGCCAGCAGCTTGTCTAGCGGGATCACAGATACGCAGTATTTT
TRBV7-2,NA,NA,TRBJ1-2,CASSLAPLGRVEDGYTF,TGTGCCAGCAGCTTAGCGCCCCTTGGCAGGGTCGAGGATGGCTACACCTTC
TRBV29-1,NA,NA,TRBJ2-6,CSVLGASSGANVLTF,TGCAGCGTTCTCGGGGCATCCTCTGGGGCCAACGTCCTGACTTTC
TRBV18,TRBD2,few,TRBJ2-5,CASSHDREGHETQYF,TGTGCCAGCTCACACGATCGGGAGGGCCACGAGACCCAGTACTTC
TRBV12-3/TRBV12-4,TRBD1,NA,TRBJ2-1,CASKIGQGAYNEQFF,TGTGCCAGCAAAATCGGACAGGGGGCCTACAATGAGCAGTTCTTC
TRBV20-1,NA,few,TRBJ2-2,CSAKGQSGPGELFF,TGCAGTGCCAAGGGGCAGTCGGGCCCCGGGGAGCTGTTTTTT
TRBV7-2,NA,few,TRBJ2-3,CASSLRDRLKIADTQYF,TGTGCCAGCAGCTTAAGAGACAGGTTGAAGATCGCAGATACGCAGTATTTT
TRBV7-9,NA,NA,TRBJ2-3,CASSRLRGDTDTQYF,TGTGCCAGCAGCCGTCTGAGGGGAGATACAGATACGCAGTATTTT
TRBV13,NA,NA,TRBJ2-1,CASSSRPSRNEQFF,TGTGCCAGCAGCTCCCGCCCTAGTCGCAATGAGCAGTTCTTC
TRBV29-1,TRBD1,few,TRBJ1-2,CSVSRDSYGYTF,TGCAGCGTTAGCCGGGACAGCTATGGCTACACCTTC
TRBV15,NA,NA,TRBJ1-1,CATSGRVMNTEAFF,TGTGCCACCAGCGGAAGGGTCATGAACACTGAAGCTTTCTTT
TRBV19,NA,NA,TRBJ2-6,CASTLRDSGANVLTF,TGTGCCAGTACTCTCCGGGACTCTGGGGCCAACGTCCTGACTTTC
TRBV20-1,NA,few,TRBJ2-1,CSATPLSGYSSYNEQFF,TGCAGTGCCACGCCCCTTAGCGGCTATAGCTCCTACAATGAGCAGTTCTTC
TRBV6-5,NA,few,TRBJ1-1,CASSYRAGNGNTEAFF,TGTGCCAGCAGTTATCGGGCAGGGAATGGGAACACTGAAGCTTTCTTT
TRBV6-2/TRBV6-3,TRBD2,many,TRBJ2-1,CASSPILAVEQFF,TGTGCCAGCAGCCCCATTCTAGCGGTTGAGCAGTTCTTC
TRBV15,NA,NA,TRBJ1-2,CATSRANEGGPSNYGYTF,TGTGCCACCAGCAGAGCCAATGAGGGGGGACCGTCTAACTATGGCTACACCTTC
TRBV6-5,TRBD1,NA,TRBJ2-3,CASSLRGRPLDTQYF,TGTGCCAGCAGTTTAAGGGGGCGTCCTTTAGATACGCAGTATTTT
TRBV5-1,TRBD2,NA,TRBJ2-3,CASARPPVTGGTPHTDTQYF,TGCGCCAGCGCCCGGCCCCCAGTCACGGGGGGGACTCCTCACACAGATACGCAGTATTTT
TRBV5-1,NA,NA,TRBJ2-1,CASSLTTRGRYNEQFF,TGCGCCAGCAGCTTAACGACCAGGGGCCGTTACAATGAGCAGTTCTTC
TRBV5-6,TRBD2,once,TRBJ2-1,CASSPGGTSLNNEQFF,TGTGCCAGCAGCCCGGGCGGGACTAGCCTTAACAATGAGCAGTTCTTC
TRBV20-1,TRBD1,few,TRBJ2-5,CSARARDSEETQYF,TGCAGTGCTAGAGCCCGGGACAGCGAAGAGACCCAGTACTTC
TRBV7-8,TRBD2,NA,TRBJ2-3,CASSLVQTSVDTQYF,TGTGCCAGCAGCTTAGTCCAGACTAGCGTCGATACGCAGTATTTT
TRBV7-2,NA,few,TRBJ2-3,CASSFAAGWGTDTQYF,TGTGCCAGCAGCTTTGCGGCGGGATGGGGCACAGATACGCAGTATTTT
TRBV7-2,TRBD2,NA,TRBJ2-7,CASSSRGTGTTYEQYF,TGTGCCAGCAGCTCAAGGGGAACCGGGACTACTTACGAGCAGTACTTC